The 19 T cell receptor beta chains given below trace back to one sample, sequenced in a study of blood T cell repertoires in COVID-19. The method was immunoSEQ multiplex PCR; TCRdb's version includes in-frame clones alone and lacks a portion of them. Of about 140,000 clones detected, roughly 84% appear once; the ten largest clones hold less than 9.5%. The sequenced sample was peripheral blood. Receptor source: a human donor in a cohort sampled during active COVID-19.

The chain recombines TRBV19 with TRBJ2-3, with 9 bases aligning to TRBD2. The V and J ends lost 5 bases and 5 bases, in that order; junction bases with no gene match: 8. The CDR3 runs 15 residues. Germline-derived CDR1 and CDR2 are LNHDA and SQIVND (reference sequence). In DNA form, the CDR3 reads TGTGCCAGTAGTCTGCGGGGGGGCGGTGGAGATACGCAGTATTTT. Protein sequence: CASSLRGGGGDTQYF.

This clone was counted between two and nine times. The J gene is TRBJ1-6, the V gene TRBV7-9; tentatively, D is TRBD1 (5 bases). Germline loops: CDR1 SEHNR, CDR2 FQNEAQ (reference sequence). The CDR3 is 16 amino acids. The V end was cut by 4 bases, the J end by 3 bases, with 13 bases between. Written as DNA, the CDR3 is TGTGCCAGCAGCTCCTCCCAGGGATACTATAATTCACCCCTCCACTTT. Translating gives CASSSSQGYYNSPLHF.

In this sample, this clone turned up a few times. V usage is TRBV5-4 and J usage is TRBJ2-7; 8 nucleotides agree with TRBD2. The CDR3 totals 13 residues. CDR1 and CDR2 (germline): SGHNT, YYREEE (reference sequence). Trimming cost V 4 bases and J 2 bases; bases outside gene matches: 2. In DNA, the CDR3 is TGTGCCAGCAGCCGGGAGGGGGCCTACGAGCAGTACTTC. Translated, it gives CASSREGAYEQYF.

J is TRBJ1-5 and V is TRBV19; 12 bases fit TRBD1. Germline V lookup: CDR1 LNHDA, CDR2 SQIVND (reference sequence). The CDR3 has 16 amino acids. The V and J ends lost 5 bases and 9 bases, in that order; junction bases with no gene match: 11. CDR3 nucleotide sequence: TGTGCCAGTAGTCCCCGGGACAGGGGGCCCCTAGTGCCCCAGCATTTT. It is translated as CASSPRDRGPLVPQHF.

This clone was seen just once. The CDR3 region is CASSYSVARRNEQFF. The CDR3 bases are TGTGCCAGCAGTTACTCGGTTGCCCGCCGGAATGAGCAGTTCTTC. V gene TRBV6-5 combines with J gene TRBJ2-1; D uncertain. The CDR3 contains 15 residues. CDR1 and CDR2 (germline): MNHEY, SVGAGI. With 0 bases removed from V and 7 bases from J, the gap between germline ends came to 13 bases.

This clone has only one observation. The V call is TRBV7-6, the J call TRBJ1-1; D uncertain. Germline CDR1 and CDR2: SGHVS and FNYEAQ. Trimming took off 0 bases at V and 1 base at J, with 9 bases between the two ends. The CDR3 sequence is 15 residues long. The CDR3 DNA follows: TGTGCCAGCAGCTTAGCGAGCCTATCGAACACTGAAGCTTTCTTT. Encoded protein: CASSLASLSNTEAFF.

The CDR3 coding sequence is TGTGCCAGCAGTTATGGGACAGGGGGTGAGACCCAGTACTTC. This codes for CASSYGTGGETQYF. The chain has TRBV6-5 and TRBJ2-5; TRBD1 matches at 11 bases. J gave up 5 bases and V 3 bases, and 2 bases lay outside the gene matches. Looked up from germline, CDR1 is MNHEY and CDR2 is SVGAGI. The CDR3 totals 14 residues.

The chain combines TRBV11-1 with TRBJ2-5; D is unclear. V was pared by 5 bases and J by 5 bases, with 15 bases between. Germline CDR1 is SGHAT and CDR2 is FQDESV (reference sequence). This CDR3 has 14 residues. DNA for the CDR3: TGTGCCAGCAGCCGCCACCTATCGCCGGAGACCCAGTACTTC. Translating gives CASSRHLSPETQYF.

This clone has just a few counts. V and J are TRBV6-6 and TRBJ1-3, with 10 bases aligning to TRBD1. The CDR3 loop spans 11 amino acids. J lost 15 bases, V lost 5 bases, and 4 bases had no gene match. Germline assignment: CDR1 MNHNY and CDR2 SVGAGI (reference sequence). CDR3 amino acids: CASSRGQGEYF. The DNA for the CDR3 is TGTGCCAGCAGTAGAGGACAGGGGGAATATTTT.

The chain has TRBV20-1 and TRBJ2-1; 8 bases match TRBD2. The CDR3 has 11 amino acids. Per germline, CDR1 DFQATT and CDR2 SNEGSKA (reference sequence). The V segment lost 5 bases and the J segment 8 bases; nucleotides outside the gene matches: 2. CDR3 sequence (DNA): TGCAGTGCTTGGACTAGCTATGAGCAGTTCTTC. Its protein is CSAWTSYEQFF.

V and J are TRBV5-4 and TRBJ1-4; 10 nucleotides line up with TRBD1. The V gene's germline CDR1 is SGHNT and CDR2 YYREEE (reference sequence). V shed 2 bases and J 8 bases; nucleotides not matched to a gene: 9. There are 16 residues in the CDR3. CDR3 in DNA: TGTGCCAGCAGCTTCAAATCCGGGACAGGGGAGGAAAAACTGTTTTTT. It translates to CASSFKSGTGEEKLFF.

J is TRBJ2-1 and V is TRBV7-8; D not certain. V lost 1 base and J 1 base, leaving 5 bases between the germline ends. Germline V gives CDR1 SGHVS, CDR2 FQNEAQ. The CDR3 covers 14 residues. CDR3 protein: CASSLDHSYNEQFF. In nucleotides, the CDR3 is TGTGCCAGCAGCTTAGATCATTCCTACAATGAGCAGTTCTTC. The full variable domain, its missing parts supplied by reference TRBV7-8 and TRBJ2-1, is GAGVSQSPRYKVAKRGQDVALRCDPISGHVSLFWYQQALGQGPEFLTYFQNEAQLDKSGLPSDRFFAERPEGSVSTLKIQRTQQEDSAVYLCASSLDHSYNEQFFGPGTRLTVL.

This clone appeared a single time. The chain recombines TRBV6-5 with TRBJ1-1; TRBD1 agrees at 9 bases. Germline V gene data show CDR1 as MNHEY and CDR2 as SVGAGI. V lost 6 bases and J lost 5; bases outside the gene matches: 10. The CDR3 loop spans 15 amino acids. CDR3: CASRPRRDRDTEAFF. CDR3 nucleotide sequence: TGTGCCAGCAGACCTCGCCGGGACAGGGATACTGAAGCTTTCTTT.

The rearrangement joins TRBV7-3 to TRBJ1-4; 7 nucleotides agree with TRBD1. Germline CDR1 and CDR2: SGHTA and FQGTGA. The V gene end was trimmed by 6 bases and the J gene end by 7 bases; junction bases not matched to a gene: 5. The CDR3 contains 13 residues. The DNA of the CDR3 is TGTGCCAGCAGTGCAGGGGGGAGTGAAAAACTGTTTTTT. It yields the protein CASSAGGSEKLFF.

This CDR3 reads CAIPSDEQFF. In DNA, the CDR3 is TGTGCCATTCCCAGCGATGAGCAGTTCTTC. The chain is built from TRBV10-3 and TRBJ2-1; the D is unclear. The CDR3 length is 10 residues. Germline loops: CDR1 ENHRY, CDR2 SYGVKD. V shed 9 bases and J shed 8 bases, with 8 bases lying between them.

This clone occurred once. The chain has TRBV6-5 and TRBJ2-3, with 7 bases matching TRBD1. CDR1 MNHEY and CDR2 SVGAGI come from the germline V gene. Trimming took 2 bases from V and 2 from J; bases not matched to a gene: 4. This CDR3 is 15 amino acids long. CDR3 nucleotide sequence: TGTGCCAGCAGTTACAGGCAGGGGGTCACAGATACGCAGTATTTT. Protein product: CASSYRQGVTDTQYF.

This chain uses TRBV9 with TRBJ1-4; 7 bases agree with TRBD1. Per germline, CDR1 SGDLS and CDR2 YYNGEE. CDR3 length: 14 amino acids. V lost 4 bases, J lost 4 bases, and 4 bases stayed unmatched. The CDR3 nucleotides read TGTGCCAGCAGCTCAGGGGGAAATAATGAAAAACTGTTTTTT. This sequence encodes CASSSGGNNEKLFF.

The table lists this clone with a count of one. The rearrangement links TRBV19 to TRBJ1-1, with D perhaps matching TRBD1 (6 bases). V lost 5 bases and J lost 6, with 13 bases in between. The CDR3 runs 13 residues. Germline V CDR1 and CDR2: LNHDA, SQIVND (reference sequence). CDR3 sequence reads: CASSRGGGPEAFF. The CDR3 DNA reads TGTGCCAGTAGTCGCGGGGGGGGGCCTGAAGCTTTCTTT.

The chain uses TRBV2 and TRBJ2-7, with 7 bases identical to TRBD1. Germline V gene sequence: CDR1 SNHLY, CDR2 FYNNEI. V shed 6 bases and J 7 bases; nucleotides not matched to a gene: 6. CDR3 size: 12 residues. CDR3 in DNA: TGTGCCAGCAGGGCGACAGGGAAGGAGCAGTACTTC. It encodes CASRATGKEQYF.